These 26 T cell receptor beta chains originate from one sample sequenced in a study of post-analysis software for immune sequencing data. Findings and caveats of the study: There were roughly 5 TRBV segments more frequent in patients than controls, and TRBV5-6, TRBV5-1 and TRBV20-1 were among them.

Antigens of these TCRs are unknown. Incorporated into the TCR beta cDNA libraries were unique molecular identifiers, which served to reduce PCR and sequencing biases. One entry per CDR3 protein results from TCRdb running MiXCR on the PCR reads. The repertoire holds around 440,000 distinct CDR3 sequences, around 40% seen once, with 12% in the top ten. Sequencing was performed on blood. The receptors originated from a girl aged 10 to 17 with multiple sclerosis.

The chain links TRBV28 to TRBJ1-1; unclear D gene. The length of the CDR3 is 15 residues. Trimming left V 5 bases short and J 3 bases short, with 16 bases between. Germline CDR1 MDHEN, CDR2 SYDVKM. CDR3 residues: CASSGPTTAYTEAFF. CDR3 DNA sequence: TGTGCCAGCAGTGGCCCGACGACGGCTTACACTGAAGCTTTCTTT. The variable domain in full, completed from reference TRBV28 and TRBJ1-1, reads DVKVTQSSRYLVKRTGEKVFLECVQDMDHENMFWYRQDPGLGLRLIYFSYDVKMKEKGDIPEGYSVSREKKERFSLILESASTNQTSMYLCASSGPTTAYTEAFFGQGTRLTVV.

This clonotype was seen a handful of times. The chain links TRBV27 to TRBJ2-1; 10 bases are shared with TRBD2. The CDR3 has 16 amino acids. V dropped 0 bases and J dropped 5; count of bases not matched to a gene: 4. Germline V CDR1 and CDR2: MNHEY, SMNVEV (reference sequence). The CDR3 bases are TGTGCCAGCAGTTTATCGTGGCTAGCGGGAGACAATGAGCAGTTCTTC. Its protein is CASSLSWLAGDNEQFF.

The chain couples TRBV6-6 to TRBJ2-5; D might be TRBD1 (5 bases). This CDR3 has 13 amino acids. CDR1 MNHNY and CDR2 SVGAGI come from the germline V gene (reference sequence). The CDR3, as DNA: TGTGTCAGTTCGGCGGCGATAGGGGTAGGGCAGTACTTC. Translated, it gives CVSSAAIGVGQYF.

This chain uses TRBV14 with TRBJ1-4, with TRBD1 matching 8 bases. Germline CDR1 SGHDN, CDR2 FVKESK. Trimming at V came to 4 bases and at J to 3 bases, leaving 4 bases not matched to a gene. The CDR3 spans 15 residues. CDR3 bases: TGTGCCAGCAGCCTAGACAGGGGACCTAATGAAAAACTGTTTTTT. This translates into CASSLDRGPNEKLFF. The full variable domain, completed using reference TRBV14 and TRBJ1-4, is EAGVTQFPSHSVIEKGQTVTLRCDPISGHDNLYWYRRVMGKEIKFLLHFVKESKQDESGMPNNRFLAERTGGTYSTLKVQPAELEDSGVYFCASSLDRGPNEKLFFGSGTQLSVL.

J is TRBJ2-6 and V is TRBV5-1; D unresolved. The germline V gene encodes CDR1 SGHRS and CDR2 YFSETQ. Trimming removed 5 bases from V and 0 bases from J, with 12 bases in between. The CDR3 covers 16 residues. CDR3 DNA: TGCGCCAGCAGTTACCAAGGAAGCTCTGGGGCCAACGTCCTGACTTTC. This translates into CASSYQGSSGANVLTF.

A word on this clonotype: One end of the junction is discordant with germline, which a read error may explain. This rearrangement joins TRBV5-1 to TRBJ2-3; TRBD2 aligns across 12 bases. The CDR3 covers 16 residues. The germline CDR1 and CDR2 sequences are SGHRS and YFSETQ. CDR3 in amino acids: CASSFGTSGYTDAQYF. CDR3 bases: TGCGCCAGCAGCTTTGGGACTAGCGGGTACACAGATGCGCAGTATTTT. Together with reference TRBV5-1 and TRBJ2-3, the CDR3 gives the full variable domain: KAGVTQTPRYLIKTRGQQVTLSCSPISGHRSVSWYQQTPGQGLQFLFEYFSETQRNKGNFPGRFSGRQFSNSRSEMNVSTLELGDSALYLCASSFGTSGYTDAQYFGPGTRLTVL.

The chain recombines TRBV4-2 with TRBJ2-7, with D hard to call. The CDR3 sequence is 15 residues long. The ends were cut back, 1 base at V and 3 bases at J, with 13 bases in the middle. Germline V gene data show CDR1 as LGHNA and CDR2 as YNFKEQ. DNA of the CDR3: TGTGCCAGCAGCCAAGTTAACGAATACGGCTACGAGCAGTACTTC. The encoded protein is CASSQVNEYGYEQYF.

Concerning this clonotype itself: A much larger clone sits a single nucleotide away, making a read error possible. This chain links TRBV4-1 with TRBJ2-1; 11 positions agree with TRBD1. CDR1 MGHRA and CDR2 YSYEKL come from the germline V gene. The CDR3 contains 14 residues. CDR3 nucleotides: TGCGCCAGCAGCGAGGACAGGGGGCCCTGGGAGCGGTTCTTC. Its translation: CASSEDRGPWERFF.

The chain combines TRBV2 with TRBJ1-2; 8 bases agree with TRBD1. The CDR3 length is 13 residues. Germline V gene data show CDR1 as SNHLY and CDR2 as FYNNEI. V was clipped by 8 bases and J by 8 bases; unmatched bases: 10. The CDR3 loop is CASGQGQGWGYTF. CDR3 bases: TGTGCCAGCGGACAAGGACAGGGATGGGGCTACACCTTC.

For the CDR3, the DNA is TGTGCCATCAGTGAGCCCTCGTTCTCAGATACGCAGTATTTT. It specifies CAISEPSFSDTQYF. The gene calls are TRBV10-3 and TRBJ2-3, with D hard to call. Per the germline V gene, CDR1 is ENHRY and CDR2 is SYGVKD. This CDR3 contains 14 residues. Between the trimmed V and J ends, which lost 2 bases and 4 bases, there was a span of 10 bases.

CDR3 sequence reads: CANRRDVSSYEQYF. The CDR3 DNA reads TGTGCCAACCGCCGGGACGTGAGCTCCTACGAGCAGTACTTC. This chain connects TRBV2 to TRBJ2-7; D may be TRBD1 or TRBD2 (5 bases each). V was shortened by 10 bases and J by 0 bases, with 16 bases between the two germline ends. The germline CDR1 and CDR2 sequences are SNHLY and FYNNEI. There are 14 residues in the CDR3.

The chain employs TRBV28 and TRBJ1-2; no clear D gene. Germline CDR1 and CDR2: MDHEN and SYDVKM. Trimming left V 1 base short and J 5 bases short, with 11 bases between. This CDR3 contains 14 residues. CDR3 nucleotide sequence: TGTGCCAGCAGTTTATACAGCAGACCATATGGCTACACCTTC. Translation: CASSLYSRPYGYTF.

V and J are TRBV18 and TRBJ2-7; TRBD1 matches 8 bases. The CDR3 covers 14 residues. Germline V lookup: CDR1 KGHSH, CDR2 LQKENI. V dropped 4 bases and J dropped 7; count of bases not matched to a gene: 9. The CDR3 region has the DNA TGTGCCAGCTCACAGACAGGGGCGGAAGGGGAGCAGTACTTC. This translates into CASSQTGAEGEQYF. The whole variable domain, filled in from reference TRBV18 and TRBJ2-7, reads NAGVMQNPRHLVRRRGQEARLRCSPMKGHSHVYWYRQLPEEGLKFMVYLQKENIIDESGMPKERFSAEFPKEGPSILRIQQVVRGDSAAYFCASSQTGAEGEQYFGPGTRLTVT.

The J gene is TRBJ2-3, the V gene TRBV28; TRBD1 matches at 9 bases. Germline V lookup: CDR1 MDHEN, CDR2 SYDVKM. Trimming cost V 3 bases and J 11 bases; bases outside gene matches: 6. The CDR3 contains 13 residues. In DNA, the CDR3 is TGTGCCAGCAGTTTGGGAGGGACAGGGAAGCAGTATTTT. Translating it yields CASSLGGTGKQYF.

The sample holds one count of this clonotype. One end of the junction varies from germline; a read error may be responsible. The V gene is TRBV7-7, the J gene TRBJ2-1; 10 bases map to TRBD2. The CDR3 contains 18 residues. Germline V CDR1 and CDR2: SSHAT, FNYEAQ (reference sequence). The CDR3 here is CASSSSVPEREGDDEQFF. CDR3 DNA: TGTGCTAGCAGCTCTAGTGTCCCCGAGCGGGAGGGAGACGATGAGCAGTTCTTC.

In its sample, this clonotype was seen a few times. The chain carries TRBV28 and TRBJ2-3; 9 nucleotides line up with TRBD1. The germline CDR1 and CDR2 sequences are MDHEN and SYDVKM. Trimming took 7 bases from V and 4 from J; bases not matched to a gene: 18. The CDR3 runs 18 residues. The CDR3: CASTQARDRVDYADTQYF. The CDR3 nucleotides are TGTGCCAGCACCCAGGCTCGGGACAGGGTGGATTATGCAGATACGCAGTATTTT.

This clonotype was counted ten times or more. The chain combines TRBV20-1 with TRBJ2-7; TRBD2 matches at 8 bases. CDR1 and CDR2 (germline): DFQATT, SNEGSKA (reference sequence). The CDR3 length is 13 residues. The V and J ends lost 3 bases and 3 bases, in that order; junction bases with no gene match: 4. CDR3 sequence reads: CSASGRAFYEQYF. Here the CDR3 DNA reads TGCAGTGCTAGCGGGAGGGCCTTCTACGAGCAGTACTTC.

This chain uses TRBV2 with TRBJ2-3; tentatively, D is TRBD2 (5 bases). The V gene's germline CDR1 is SNHLY and CDR2 FYNNEI. CDR3 length: 11 residues. V lost 6 bases to trimming and J lost 7 bases, with 8 bases between them. Here the CDR3 DNA reads TGTGCCAGCAGCGAGGGCTATACGCAGTATTTT. Translation: CASSEGYTQYF.

Regarding this clonotype: Relative to the germline gene, one junction end is altered; a read error may explain this. This chain uses TRBV7-9 with TRBJ2-5; no clear D gene. The CDR3 is made up of 14 amino acids. Germline loops: CDR1 SEHNR, CDR2 FQNEAQ (reference sequence). CDR3 bases: TGTGCCAACAGCTTTGCGGCGGACCAAGAGACCCAGTACTTC. Translated, it gives CANSFAADQETQYF.

As concerns this clonotype: A read error may produce the germline difference seen at one junction end. The chain has TRBV5-1 and TRBJ2-7; no definite D call. Germline lookup yields CDR1 SGHRS and CDR2 YFSETQ. The CDR3 has 14 amino acids. The chain's CDR3 is CTSSLIGDSYEQYF. CDR3 bases: TGCACCAGCAGCTTGATAGGCGACTCCTACGAGCAGTACTTC.

V and J are TRBV20-1 and TRBJ2-3; a weak D match, TRBD2 (5 bases). This CDR3 is built from 18 residues. Germline V gene sequence: CDR1 DFQATT, CDR2 SNEGSKA (reference sequence). V gave up 3 bases and J gave up 4 bases, with 26 bases separating them. CDR3 region: CSARTMLEGLVGADTQYF. In DNA, the CDR3 is TGCAGTGCTAGGACCATGTTAGAGGGCCTTGTCGGCGCAGATACGCAGTATTTT.

This chain joins TRBV29-1 and TRBJ1-2, with D possibly TRBD1 on 6 matching bases. Germline V lookup: CDR1 SQVTM, CDR2 ANQGSEA. The CDR3 has 15 residues. V was clipped by 3 bases and J by 5 bases, with 19 bases between them. DNA of the CDR3: TGCAGCGTTGAGGGATCTGGGGGCGGCCTTTATGGCTACACCTTC. It translates to CSVEGSGGGLYGYTF. Full variable domain (missing parts from reference TRBV29-1 and TRBJ1-2): SAVISQKPSRDICQRGTSLTIQCQVDSQVTMMFWYRQQPGQSLTLIATANQGSEATYESGFVIDKFPISRPNLTFSTLTVSNMSPEDSSIYLCSVEGSGGGLYGYTFGSGTRLTVV.

This clonotype was seen once. The chain recombines TRBV9 with TRBJ2-1; the D gene is possibly TRBD2 (7 bases). V was clipped by 10 bases and J by 8 bases, with 16 bases between them. The germline gives CDR1 SGDLS, CDR2 YYNGEE. The CDR3 loop spans 12 amino acids. The CDR3 nucleotides are TGTGCCCCCCTGGGGGGGGCCGATGAGCAGTTCTTC. Residues: CAPLGGADEQFF.

The chain is built from TRBV10-1 and TRBJ2-7, with 9 bases identical to TRBD2. Losses at the gene ends were 3 bases for V and 3 bases for J; bases not matched to a gene: 9. In germline, CDR1 is WNHNN, CDR2 SYGVQD (reference sequence). CDR3 size: 16 residues. As DNA, the CDR3 is TGCGCCAGCAGTGACCTTAGCGGGAGACACCTCTACGAGCAGTACTTC. Its translation is CASSDLSGRHLYEQYF.

The genes are TRBV3-1 and TRBJ2-1, with D possibly being TRBD2 (5 bases). Germline V lookup: CDR1 LGHDT, CDR2 YNNKEL (reference sequence). Trimming removed 0 bases at V and 5 bases at J, with 14 bases between. This CDR3 is built from 16 residues. The CDR3 DNA sequence: TGTGCCAGCAGCCAAGATGAAGCGGAGAACCACAATGAGCAGTTCTTC. It translates to CASSQDEAENHNEQFF.

The V gene is TRBV24-1, the J gene TRBJ1-5, with D perhaps TRBD1 (6 bases). CDR1 and CDR2 from the germline V gene are KGHDR and SFDVKD. There are 13 residues in the CDR3. V shed 9 bases and J shed 2 bases, with 10 bases lying between them. DNA for the CDR3: TGTGCCACCGCAGGGGACGGCAATCAGCCCCAGCATTTT. Translated: CATAGDGNQPQHF.